This passage covers 24 T cell receptor beta chains from one sample sequenced in a study of blood T cell repertoires in COVID-19. Profiled with immunoSEQ multiplex PCR; TCRdb holds only in-frame clones, not every one. The sample holds 350,000 or so clones; around 88% are singletons and the top ten take 1.5% to 2%. Sample: peripheral blood. The receptors were gathered from a woman aged 25-40 years with COVID-19, enrolled during active disease.

The chain employs TRBV5-1 and TRBJ1-2; D is unresolved. The CDR3 totals 17 residues. Germline CDR1 SGHRS, CDR2 YFSETQ. V gave up 1 base and J gave up 8 bases, with 24 bases separating them. The CDR3 reads CASSLSTERSRRGGYTF. CDR3 DNA sequence: TGCGCCAGCAGCTTGTCGACCGAAAGGAGTCGACGGGGAGGCTACACCTTC.

The chain uses TRBV4-1 and TRBJ2-5, with 8 bases fitting TRBD2. V was clipped by 0 bases and J by 5 bases; unmatched bases: 11. This CDR3 comprises 17 residues. CDR1 and CDR2 from the germline V gene are MGHRA and YSYEKL. In DNA form, the CDR3 reads TGCGCCAGCAGCCAAGATTCGTCGGGGGGGATTTTGGAGACCCAGTACTTC. It is translated as CASSQDSSGGILETQYF.

This sequence joins TRBV6-5 and TRBJ1-5; 7 bases align to TRBD1. V trimming: 0 bases; J trimming: 6 bases; junction bases outside the gene matches: 2. The CDR3 covers 14 residues. Germline V gene data show CDR1 as MNHEY and CDR2 as SVGAGI. The DNA for the CDR3 is TGTGCCAGCAGTTACTCAGGGGGCGGTCAGCCCCAGCATTTT. Amino acid sequence: CASSYSGGGQPQHF.

The table lists this clone with a count of one. CDR3 amino acids: CASSLTYARGSGELFF. The CDR3 DNA reads TGTGCCAGCAGCCTAACCTATGCCCGGGGGAGCGGGGAGCTGTTTTTT. The chain joins TRBV4-2 to TRBJ2-2; D possibly corresponds to TRBD2 (6 bases). The CDR3 extends over 16 amino acids. Germline assignment: CDR1 LGHNA and CDR2 YNFKEQ. V was trimmed by 4 bases and J by 7 bases, leaving 19 bases between them.

Only one count was recorded for this clone. The chain has TRBV28 and TRBJ1-5; the D is unclear. This CDR3 is built from 14 residues. The V gene lost 3 bases and the J gene lost 3 bases, with 9 bases spanning the gap. CDR1 is MDHEN, CDR2 SYDVKM, per germline. CDR3 coding DNA: TGTGCCAGCAGTTTGATGGCCCTCAATCAGCCCCAGCATTTT. This gives the protein CASSLMALNQPQHF.

V is TRBV9 and J is TRBJ1-5; a weak D match, TRBD1 (6 bases). The CDR3 is made up of 14 amino acids. The V end lost 3 bases, the J end lost 0 bases, and 7 bases lay between the germline ends. The germline gives CDR1 SGDLS, CDR2 YYNGEE. DNA for the CDR3: TGTGCCAGCAGCGCAGGGGTTAGCAATCAGCCCCAGCATTTT. Translation gives CASSAGVSNQPQHF.

The J gene is TRBJ1-2, the V gene TRBV5-4; 7 bases align to TRBD1. The germline V gene has CDR1 SGHNT and CDR2 YYREEE (reference sequence). The CDR3 totals 14 residues. V shed 3 bases and J 7 bases; nucleotides not matched to a gene: 9. CDR3 sequence reads: CASSSNDRVGGYTF. Here the CDR3 DNA reads TGTGCCAGCAGCTCCAACGACAGGGTTGGTGGCTACACCTTC.

The V gene is TRBV19, the J gene TRBJ1-1; 7 bases align to TRBD1. Germline values: CDR1 LNHDA, CDR2 SQIVND (reference sequence). The CDR3 contains 13 residues. J lost 4 bases, V lost 9 bases, and 8 bases had no gene match. For the CDR3, the DNA is TGTGCCAGCCAGAACAGGGGTGGCACTGAAGCTTTCTTT. Protein sequence: CASQNRGGTEAFF. Variable domain in full (rest from reference TRBV19 and TRBJ1-1): DGGITQSPKYLFRKEGQNVTLSCEQNLNHDAMYWYRQDPGQGLRLIYYSQIVNDFQKGDIAEGYSVSREKKESFPLTVTSAQKNPTAFYLCASQNRGGTEAFFGQGTRLTVV.

This chain links TRBV6-4 with TRBJ2-7; 7 positions agree with TRBD1. Germline loops: CDR1 MRHNA, CDR2 SNTAGT. The V gene end was trimmed by 8 bases and the J gene end by 4 bases; junction bases not matched to a gene: 14. The CDR3 totals 15 residues. Here the CDR3 reads CASLEGTGEGYEQYF. CDR3 bases: TGTGCCAGCCTCGAGGGTACAGGGGAAGGTTACGAGCAGTACTTC.

The chain recombines TRBV14 with TRBJ1-6, with 9 bases aligning to TRBD1. The CDR3 contains 16 residues. CDR1 is SGHDN, CDR2 FVKESK, per germline. Trimming at V came to 5 bases and at J to 9 bases, leaving 11 bases not matched to a gene. The CDR3 coding sequence is TGTGCCAGCAGCTCGGGACAGGGTCAGGGGATTTCACCCCTCCACTTT. Amino acid sequence: CASSSGQGQGISPLHF.

The chain is built from TRBV9 and TRBJ1-5, with a possible D match to TRBD1 (5 bases). Germline V gene sequence: CDR1 SGDLS, CDR2 YYNGEE. CDR3 length: 13 amino acids. The V end was cut by 4 bases, the J end by 3 bases, with 8 bases between. This chain's CDR3 is CASSRDSNQPQHF. In DNA form, the CDR3 reads TGTGCCAGCAGCCGGGACTCCAATCAGCCCCAGCATTTT.

V usage is TRBV4-1 and J usage is TRBJ1-3, with a weak D call TRBD1 (6 bases). The germline V and J ends were trimmed by 1 base and 2 bases, with 12 bases remaining between them. The CDR3 extends over 16 amino acids. Germline V gene lookup returns CDR1 MGHRA and CDR2 YSYEKL. Here the CDR3 reads CASSQGRRGTGNTIYF. DNA of the CDR3: TGCGCCAGCAGCCAAGGTCGCAGGGGTACTGGAAACACCATATATTTT.

V usage is TRBV10-2 and J usage is TRBJ2-5, with a weak D call TRBD2 (5 bases). The length of the CDR3 is 17 residues. In germline, CDR1 is WSHSY, CDR2 SAAADI. Trimming removed 0 bases from V and 2 bases from J, with 16 bases in between. The CDR3 loop reads CASSESKWLATQETQYF. The DNA of the CDR3 is TGCGCCAGCAGTGAGTCGAAATGGCTAGCCACACAAGAGACCCAGTACTTC.

This clone came up a few times. The J gene is TRBJ2-3, the V gene TRBV5-3; 7 bases are a match to TRBD2. TRBV5-3 is an open reading frame, and its role is uncertain. Germline trimming cut 4 bases from V and 2 bases from J; bases unmatched to any gene: 10. The CDR3 length is 16 residues. The CDR3 DNA reads as TGTGCCAGAAGCCTAGGACTAGTGGGTTTCACAGATACGCAGTATTTT. It is translated as CARSLGLVGFTDTQYF.

The chain couples TRBV5-6 to TRBJ2-3; 7 bases map to TRBD2. V was pared by 2 bases and J by 0 bases, with 6 bases of the junction left unmatched. The CDR3 loop spans 16 amino acids. CDR1 is SGHDT and CDR2 is YYEEEE in the germline V gene. This CDR3 is CASSFVSGVSTDTQYF. CDR3 sequence (DNA): TGTGCCAGCAGCTTTGTGAGCGGGGTAAGCACAGATACGCAGTATTTT.

V and J are TRBV7-9 and TRBJ1-6, with 9 bases identical to TRBD1. Unmatched junction bases numbered 6, after V lost 5 bases and J lost 10 bases. Germline-derived CDR1 and CDR2 are SEHNR and FQNEAQ (reference sequence). CDR3 size: 14 residues. The CDR3 nucleotides are TGTGCCAGCAGCCCCGGACAGGGGAGCTCACCCCTCCACTTT. Translating gives CASSPGQGSSPLHF.

The chain links TRBV5-8 to TRBJ2-2, with D tentatively TRBD1 (6 bases). Germline CDR1 and CDR2: SGHTS and YDEGEE. The CDR3 has 15 residues. Trimming removed 0 bases at V and 4 bases at J, with 10 bases between. DNA of the CDR3: TGTGCCAGCAGCTTGGGGACAGTTCCCACCGGGGAGCTGTTTTTT. Encoded protein: CASSLGTVPTGELFF.

The chain combines TRBV27 with TRBJ2-5, with 8 bases aligning to TRBD1. This CDR3 region has 14 residues. The junction had 10 bases not matched to a gene; V was cut back by 8 bases and J by 5 bases. CDR1 MNHEY and CDR2 SMNVEV come from the germline V gene (reference sequence). The CDR3 region is CASAVNRGAETQYF. The CDR3 DNA reads as TGTGCCAGCGCAGTGAACAGGGGGGCTGAGACCCAGTACTTC.

This clone appeared a few times. The V gene is TRBV19, the J gene TRBJ1-5; 7 nucleotides line up with TRBD1. The germline gives CDR1 LNHDA, CDR2 SQIVND (reference sequence). The CDR3 has 13 amino acids. V shed 10 bases and J 3 bases; nucleotides not matched to a gene: 6. CDR3 region: CATQGQYNQPQHF. The CDR3 DNA is TGTGCCACACAGGGACAGTACAATCAGCCCCAGCATTTT.

The chain is built from TRBV30 and TRBJ2-5; a weak D match, TRBD1 (5 bases). The germline gives CDR1 GTSNPN, CDR2 SVGIG (reference sequence). This CDR3 has 13 residues. V was cut by 0 bases and J by 4 bases, with 9 bases left in between. The CDR3 protein is CAWSVGAGETQYF. The CDR3 DNA sequence: TGTGCCTGGAGTGTAGGGGCCGGAGAGACCCAGTACTTC.

The gene calls are TRBV29-1 and TRBJ1-1; a weak D match, TRBD1 (5 bases). The CDR3 is 12 amino acids. V lost 5 bases to trimming and J lost 1 base, with 8 bases between them. CDR1 is SQVTM, CDR2 ANQGSEA, per germline. This CDR3 reads CSVLDTNTEAFF. CDR3 sequence (DNA): TGCAGCGTTTTGGACACGAACACTGAAGCTTTCTTT.

V usage is TRBV15 and J usage is TRBJ2-2; 11 nucleotides agree with TRBD2. The CDR3 is made up of 19 amino acids. With 1 base clipped from V and 6 bases from J, the junction kept 13 bases outside the gene matches. The germline V gene has CDR1 LNHNV and CDR2 YYDKDF (reference sequence). The CDR3 is CATSRAPWGSGGAPGELFF. The CDR3 region has the DNA TGTGCCACCAGCAGAGCCCCGTGGGGTAGCGGGGGGGCCCCCGGGGAGCTGTTTTTT.

This chain links TRBV19 with TRBJ2-5; 7 bases align to TRBD2. The V gene end was trimmed by 3 bases and the J gene end by 7 bases; junction bases not matched to a gene: 14. The CDR3 has 16 amino acids. Germline CDR1 LNHDA, CDR2 SQIVND (reference sequence). The CDR3 protein is CASSMEAPGLRRTQYF. The CDR3 DNA is TGTGCCAGTAGTATGGAAGCGCCGGGACTACGGAGGACCCAGTACTTC.

V and J are TRBV7-2 and TRBJ1-1; 7 positions agree with TRBD1. Losses at the gene ends were 5 bases for V and 1 base for J; bases not matched to a gene: 4. CDR3 length: 14 residues. Germline V gives CDR1 SGHTA, CDR2 FQGNSA. The CDR3 sequence is CASSRQGQNTEAFF. CDR3 nucleotide sequence: TGTGCCAGCAGCAGACAGGGTCAGAACACTGAAGCTTTCTTT.